The 9 T cell receptor beta chains in this list originate from one sample, sequenced in a study of technical replicates of blood from a few donors. Profiling relied on immunoSEQ multiplex PCR, and the TCRdb table lists in-frame clones only, not all of them. The repertoire holds 90,000 to 100,000 clones, with about 95% as singletons. The sequenced material came from T cells isolated from PBMCs. The receptors derive from a human donor in good health.

The chain is built from TRBV19 and TRBJ2-5; 7 nucleotides match TRBD2. V was clipped by 1 base and J by 2 bases; unmatched bases: 7. This CDR3 has 16 amino acids. Germline V gene lookup returns CDR1 LNHDA and CDR2 SQIVND (reference sequence). CDR3: CASSIGASGGQETQYF. DNA of the CDR3: TGTGCCAGTAGTATAGGAGCTAGCGGAGGGCAAGAGACCCAGTACTTC. The full variable domain, in which reference TRBV19 and TRBJ2-5 provide the parts outside the CDR3, is DGGITQSPKYLFRKEGQNVTLSCEQNLNHDAMYWYRQDPGQGLRLIYYSQIVNDFQKGDIAEGYSVSREKKESFPLTVTSAQKNPTAFYLCASSIGASGGQETQYFGPGTRLLVL.

This clone was detected many times. The chain joins TRBV7-9 to TRBJ1-4; D might be TRBD1 (6 bases). V gave up 3 bases and J gave up 7 bases, with 12 bases separating them. Germline lookup yields CDR1 SEHNR and CDR2 FQNEAQ (reference sequence). The CDR3 extends over 14 amino acids. Here the CDR3 reads CASSLNTGSEKLFF. The CDR3 DNA reads TGTGCCAGCAGCTTGAACACAGGGAGTGAAAAACTGTTTTTT.

J is TRBJ2-7 and V is TRBV28; possibly TRBD2 for D (5 bases). There are 16 residues in the CDR3. V was trimmed by 6 bases and J by 2 bases, leaving 20 bases between them. Germline V CDR1 and CDR2: MDHEN, SYDVKM. The CDR3 reads CASREVGFGSTYEQYF. DNA for the CDR3: TGTGCCAGCAGGGAGGTGGGGTTTGGGTCTACCTACGAGCAGTACTTC. The full variable domain, completed using reference TRBV28 and TRBJ2-7, is DVKVTQSSRYLVKRTGEKVFLECVQDMDHENMFWYRQDPGLGLRLIYFSYDVKMKEKGDIPEGYSVSREKKERFSLILESASTNQTSMYLCASREVGFGSTYEQYFGPGTRLTVT.

The chain recombines TRBV2 with TRBJ2-7; no firm D call. This CDR3 is 12 amino acids long. Germline V gives CDR1 SNHLY, CDR2 FYNNEI. Here the CDR3 DNA reads TGTGCTACGAACCCAGGTTCCTACGAGCAGTACTTC. It encodes CATNPGSYEQYF. The entire variable domain, with the rest obtained from reference TRBV2 and TRBJ2-7, is as follows: EPEVTQTPSHQVTQMGQEVILRCVPISNHLYFYWYRQILGQKVEFLVSFYNNEISEKSEIFDDQFSVERPDGSNFTLKIRSTKLEDSAMYFCATNPGSYEQYFGPGTRLTVT.

The rearrangement uses TRBV7-2 and TRBJ1-4; perhaps TRBD1 as D (5 bases). The CDR3 contains 15 residues. V gave up 1 base and J gave up 2 bases, with 8 bases separating them. Germline V CDR1 and CDR2: SGHTA, FQGNSA. CDR3 DNA: TGTGCCAGCAGCTTAGATAGACAGACTAATGAAAAACTGTTTTTT. Translated: CASSLDRQTNEKLFF. Drawing the rest from reference TRBV7-2 and TRBJ1-4, the complete variable domain is GAGVSQSPSNKVTEKGKDVELRCDPISGHTALYWYRQSLGQGLEFLIYFQGNSAPDKSGLPSDRFSAERTGGSVSTLTIQRTQQEDSAVYLCASSLDRQTNEKLFFGSGTQLSVL.

The CDR3 loop is CASSPDSVGNTIYF. CDR3 DNA: TGTGCCAGCAGTCCGGACAGCGTTGGAAACACCATATATTTT. The chain combines TRBV6-6 with TRBJ1-3, with a tentative D call TRBD1 (6 bases). The germline V gene has CDR1 MNHNY and CDR2 SVGAGI (reference sequence). This CDR3 spans 14 amino acids. The V gene lost 5 bases and the J gene lost 3 bases, with 11 bases spanning the gap.

This sequence joins TRBV7-2 and TRBJ2-1, with 7 bases that match TRBD1. The germline gives CDR1 SGHTA, CDR2 FQGNSA. The trim removed 7 bases at V and 7 bases at J, leaving 16 bases unmatched. This CDR3 is 16 amino acids long. In DNA, the CDR3 is TGTGCCAGCACCATTAGTAGGGGGCGGTTAGTAAATGAGCAGTTCTTC. Its translation is CASTISRGRLVNEQFF. The complete variable domain, with remaining parts taken from reference TRBV7-2 and TRBJ2-1, reads GAGVSQSPSNKVTEKGKDVELRCDPISGHTALYWYRQSLGQGLEFLIYFQGNSAPDKSGLPSDRFSAERTGGSVSTLTIQRTQQEDSAVYLCASTISRGRLVNEQFFGPGTRLTVL.

J is TRBJ2-7 and V is TRBV23-1; a possible D gene is TRBD1 (5 bases). TRBV23-1 belongs to the ORF category, with a function that is uncertain. This CDR3 region has 17 residues. The germline V and J ends were trimmed by 3 bases and 6 bases, with 24 bases remaining between them. Here the CDR3 DNA reads TGCGCCAGCAGTCAGTTCCACCGGACAATACCTAGACCCGAGCAGTACTTC. Its translation: CASSQFHRTIPRPEQYF.

The J gene is TRBJ2-1, the V gene TRBV21-1; the table's TRBD2 call for D was not verified on the DNA. TRBV21-1 corresponds to a pseudogene. The CDR3 length is 16 residues. The CDR3 DNA follows: TGTGCCAGCAGCAAAGTATATAGCGGGAGCTACAATGAGCAGTTCTTC. This encodes CASSKVYSGSYNEQFF.